The clone carrying this T cell receptor beta chain was counted only a few times. What it binds is not known. The sample comes from a study of T cells in Graves' hyperthyroidism and ophthalmopathy. Study-level findings and limits: Ophthalmopathy, as predicted by the model, came a median about seven months after the prediction.

PBMCs were sourced from about 10 ml fresh peripheral blood. RNA transcripts yielded amplified TCR beta CDR3 regions. The HTBI primer set was used in a first-round RT-PCR of the TCR CDR3. TCRdb re-called the multiplex PCR reads through MiXCR, storing one row per CDR3 protein. The sample holds about 400,000 distinct CDR3 sequences, more than 12% seen once. The specimen was blood. The sequence was obtained from a woman in her 30s with Graves' ophthalmopathy.

CDR3 coding DNA: TGCAGCGTTCGACCCCGGGGGATCTCTGGAAACACCATATATTTT. It is translated as CSVRPRGISGNTIYF. J is TRBJ1-3 and V is TRBV29-1; D is perhaps TRBD1 (5 bases). The CDR3 is 15 residues long. The germline V and J ends were trimmed by 5 bases and 0 bases, with 14 bases remaining between them. Germline lookup yields CDR1 SQVTM and CDR2 ANQGSEA.